These T cell receptor beta chains were read from a single sample in a study of cytomegalovirus exposure and HLA in healthy donors. Here immunoSEQ multiplex PCR was the method, and the copy in TCRdb shows in-frame clones only, minus some. Of more than 100,000 clones listed, about 16% were seen once; the top ten hold 1.9%. Sample: PBMCs. These receptors were collected from a woman younger than 30 in good health and CMV-seronegative. Each CDR3 is given without its conserved first and last residue. Fields, in order: V gene, CDR3 protein.

TRBV29-1,SVAGTSGRNTGELF
TRBV18,ASSPPARANTEAF
TRBV6-1,ASSVPPGDYGYT
TRBV5-4,ASSNGQGRMNTEAF
TRBV5-4,ASSRNGGAANEKLF
TRBV7-9,ASSLATMNTEAF
TRBV5-4,ASSGIPGGSTEAF
TRBV7-2,ASSLGTNYEQY
TRBV4-1,ASSQLEGRGNQPQH
TRBV2,ASSGQGYNEQF
TRBV14,ASSRRRGWDYGYT
TRBV19,ASSIDRRGGNIQY
TRBV30,AWSVLNTGSGELF
TRBV29-1,RAVGVGYGYT
TRBV4-2,ASSQPTSGGGIDTQY
TRBV28,ASSSGTEGGPTYEQY
TRBV7-9,ASSLEYTSGREAQETQY
TRBV5-1,ASSFSGTAPFGYT
TRBV7-9,ASSLRGAGEKLF
TRBV7-8,ASSLGLAGGPGTGELF
TRBV6-5,ASSYRGSYNSPLH
TRBV30,AWSVRAVADTQY